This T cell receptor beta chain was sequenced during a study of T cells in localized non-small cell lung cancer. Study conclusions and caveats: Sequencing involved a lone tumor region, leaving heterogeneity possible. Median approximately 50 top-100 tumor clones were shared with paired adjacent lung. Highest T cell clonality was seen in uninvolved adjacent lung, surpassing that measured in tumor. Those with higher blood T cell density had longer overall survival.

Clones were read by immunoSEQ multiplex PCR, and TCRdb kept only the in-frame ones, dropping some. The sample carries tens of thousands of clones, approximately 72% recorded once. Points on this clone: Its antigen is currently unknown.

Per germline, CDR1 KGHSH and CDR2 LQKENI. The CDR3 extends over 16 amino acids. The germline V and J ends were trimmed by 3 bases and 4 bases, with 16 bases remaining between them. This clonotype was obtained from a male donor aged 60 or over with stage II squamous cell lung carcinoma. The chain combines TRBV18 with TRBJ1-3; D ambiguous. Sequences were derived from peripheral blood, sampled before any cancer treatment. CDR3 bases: TGTGCCAGCTCACCGATAGACCCCCCGCGAGGAAACACCATATATTTT. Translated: CASSPIDPPRGNTIYF.